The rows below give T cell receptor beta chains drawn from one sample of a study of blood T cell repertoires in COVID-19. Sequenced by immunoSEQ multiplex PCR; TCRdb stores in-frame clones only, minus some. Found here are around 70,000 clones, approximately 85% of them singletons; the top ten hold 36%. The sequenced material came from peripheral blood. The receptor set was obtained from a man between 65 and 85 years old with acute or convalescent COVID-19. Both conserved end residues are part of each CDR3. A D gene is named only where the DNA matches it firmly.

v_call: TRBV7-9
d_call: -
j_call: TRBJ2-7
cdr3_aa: CASSPLTEQYF

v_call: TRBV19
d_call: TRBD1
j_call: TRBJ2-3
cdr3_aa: CASSPDRGGTDTQYF

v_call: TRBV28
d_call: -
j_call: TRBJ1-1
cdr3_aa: CATRTGNTEAFF

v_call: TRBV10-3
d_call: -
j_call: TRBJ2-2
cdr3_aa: CAISERGTGELFF

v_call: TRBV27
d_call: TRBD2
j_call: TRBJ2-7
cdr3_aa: CASSRSSGSSYEQYF

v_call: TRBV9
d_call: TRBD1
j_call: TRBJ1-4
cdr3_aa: CASSVHPGGFNEKLFF

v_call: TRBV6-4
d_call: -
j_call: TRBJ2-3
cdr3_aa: CASSDKAVTDTQYF

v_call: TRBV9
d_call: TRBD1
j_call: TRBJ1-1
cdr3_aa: CASSVAAGGTEAFF

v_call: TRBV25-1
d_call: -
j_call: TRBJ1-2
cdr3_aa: CASSDEYSPYGYTF

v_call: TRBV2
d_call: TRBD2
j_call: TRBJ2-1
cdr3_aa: CASSGLAGEVDNEQFF

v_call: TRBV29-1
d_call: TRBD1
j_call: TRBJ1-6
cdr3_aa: CSVADRLGSPLHF

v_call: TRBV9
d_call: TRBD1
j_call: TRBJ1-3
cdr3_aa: CASSGPGQSSGNTIYF

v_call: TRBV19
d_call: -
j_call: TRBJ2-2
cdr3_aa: CASRRPSGNTGELFF

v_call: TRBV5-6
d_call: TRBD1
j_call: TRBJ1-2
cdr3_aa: CASSADRARGYTF

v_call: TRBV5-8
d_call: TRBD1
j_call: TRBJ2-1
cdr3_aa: CASSYGQGLDEQFF

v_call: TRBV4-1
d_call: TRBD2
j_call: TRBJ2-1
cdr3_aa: CASSQEGLAGNEQFF

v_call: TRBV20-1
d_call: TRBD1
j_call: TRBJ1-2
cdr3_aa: CSASGGGQGYGYTF

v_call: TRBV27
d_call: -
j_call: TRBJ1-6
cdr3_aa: CASRPGVDNSPLHF

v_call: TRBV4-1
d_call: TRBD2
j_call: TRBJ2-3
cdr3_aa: CASSPKDVREGRPDTQYF

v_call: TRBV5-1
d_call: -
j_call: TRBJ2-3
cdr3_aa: CASSPRGDTQYF

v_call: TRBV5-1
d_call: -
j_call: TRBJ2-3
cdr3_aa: CASSWAVNTDTQYF

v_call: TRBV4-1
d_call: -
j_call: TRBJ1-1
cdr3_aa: CASSHTGVNTEAFF

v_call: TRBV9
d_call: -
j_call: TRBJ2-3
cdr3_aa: CASSLGWGTDTQYF

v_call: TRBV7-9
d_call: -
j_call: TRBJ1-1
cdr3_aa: CASSPGPGWNTEAFF

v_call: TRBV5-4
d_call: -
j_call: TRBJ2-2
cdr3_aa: CASSSPWGHITGELFF

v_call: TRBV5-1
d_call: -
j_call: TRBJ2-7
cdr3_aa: CASSLAPGSSYEQYF

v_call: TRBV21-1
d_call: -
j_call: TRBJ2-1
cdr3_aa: CASSKGGNSFRGGNEQFF

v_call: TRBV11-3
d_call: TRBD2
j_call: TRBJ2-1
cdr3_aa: CASSLLAGGLHEQFF

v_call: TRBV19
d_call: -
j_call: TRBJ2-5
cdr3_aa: CASSIQDSQETQYF

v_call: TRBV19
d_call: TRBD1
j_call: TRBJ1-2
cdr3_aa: CASRNTGVNGYTF

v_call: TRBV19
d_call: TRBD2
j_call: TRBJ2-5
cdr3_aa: CASSIGGTSGGFQETQYF

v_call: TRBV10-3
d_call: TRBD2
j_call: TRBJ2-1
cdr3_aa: CATGLAGAQSSYNEQFF

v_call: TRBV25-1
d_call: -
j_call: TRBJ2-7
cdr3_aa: CASSEWGGTYEQYF

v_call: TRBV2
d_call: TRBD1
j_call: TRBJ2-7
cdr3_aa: CASTEEGDRGYEQYF

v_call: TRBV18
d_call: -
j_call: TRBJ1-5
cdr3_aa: CASSPDGLTDQPQHF

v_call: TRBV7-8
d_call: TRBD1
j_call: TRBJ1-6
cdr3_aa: CASSSSTGGNNSPLHF

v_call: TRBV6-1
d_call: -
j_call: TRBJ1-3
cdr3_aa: CASSEDRRNTIYF

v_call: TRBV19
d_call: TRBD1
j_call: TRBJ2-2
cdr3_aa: CASYPGQGAGELFF

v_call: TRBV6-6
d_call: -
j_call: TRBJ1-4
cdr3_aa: CASRSAMEGEKLFF

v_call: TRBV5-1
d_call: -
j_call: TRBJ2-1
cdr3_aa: CASRGGQRSPNEQFF

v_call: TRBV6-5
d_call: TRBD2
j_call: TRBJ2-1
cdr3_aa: CASSYQGTIYNEQFF

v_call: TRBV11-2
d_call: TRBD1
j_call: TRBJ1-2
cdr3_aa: CASSDDRGGGYTF